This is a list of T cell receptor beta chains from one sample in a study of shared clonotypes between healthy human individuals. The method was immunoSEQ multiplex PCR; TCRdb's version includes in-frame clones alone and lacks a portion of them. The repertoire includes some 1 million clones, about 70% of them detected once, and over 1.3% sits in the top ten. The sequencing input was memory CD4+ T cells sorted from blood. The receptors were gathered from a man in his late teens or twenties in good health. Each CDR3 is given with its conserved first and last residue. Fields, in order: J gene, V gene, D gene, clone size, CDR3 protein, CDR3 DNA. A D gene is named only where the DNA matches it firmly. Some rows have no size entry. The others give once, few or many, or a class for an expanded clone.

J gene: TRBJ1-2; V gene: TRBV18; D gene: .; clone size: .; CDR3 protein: CASSPARGVGYTF; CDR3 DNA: TGTGCCAGCTCACCAGCTCGGGGCGTCGGCTACACCTTC
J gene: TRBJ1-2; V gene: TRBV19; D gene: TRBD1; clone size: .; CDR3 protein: CASSILSTGQGAYGYTF; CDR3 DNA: TGTGCCAGTAGTATACTAAGCACCGGACAGGGGGCATATGGCTACACCTTC
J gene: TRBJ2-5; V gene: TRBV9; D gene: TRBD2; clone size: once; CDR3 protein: CASSPDGTSVRAFQETQYF; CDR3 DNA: TGTGCCAGCAGCCCCGATGGGACTAGCGTCAGGGCATTTCAAGAGACCCAGTACTTC
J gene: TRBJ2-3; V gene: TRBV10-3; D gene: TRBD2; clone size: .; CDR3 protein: CATERGSSDTQYF; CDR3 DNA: TGTGCCACCGAGCGGGGGTCCTCAGATACGCAGTATTTT
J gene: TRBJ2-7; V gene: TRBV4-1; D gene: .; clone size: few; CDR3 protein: CASSQARDGWRSYEQYF; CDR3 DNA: TGCGCCAGCAGCCAAGCCCGGGACGGCTGGCGTTCCTACGAGCAGTACTTC
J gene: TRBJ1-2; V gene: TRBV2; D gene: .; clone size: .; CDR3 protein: CASSDPGAANYGYTF; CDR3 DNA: TGTGCCAGCAGTGATCCAGGGGCTGCTAACTATGGCTACACCTTC
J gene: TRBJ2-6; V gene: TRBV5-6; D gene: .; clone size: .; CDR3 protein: CASSLWFAGANVLTF; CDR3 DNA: TGTGCCAGCAGCTTGTGGTTTGCTGGGGCCAACGTCCTGACTTTC
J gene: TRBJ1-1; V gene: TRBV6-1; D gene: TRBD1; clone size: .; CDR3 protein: CASSGAGTVMNTEAFF; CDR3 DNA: TGTGCCAGCAGTGGCGCCGGGACAGTTATGAACACTGAAGCTTTCTTT
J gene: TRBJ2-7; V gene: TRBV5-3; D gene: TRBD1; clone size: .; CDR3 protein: CAKTGEGSPYEQYF; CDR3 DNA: TGTGCCAAGACAGGGGAAGGTTCCCCCTACGAGCAGTACTTC
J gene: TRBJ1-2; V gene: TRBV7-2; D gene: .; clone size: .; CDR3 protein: CASSLDSAGYGYTF; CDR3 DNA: TGTGCCAGCAGCTTAGATTCGGCAGGGTATGGCTACACCTTC
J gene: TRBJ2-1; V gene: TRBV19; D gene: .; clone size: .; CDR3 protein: CASKGTAYSLTGNEQFF; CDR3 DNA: TGTGCCAGTAAAGGGACTGCATACTCCTTAACCGGGAATGAGCAGTTCTTC
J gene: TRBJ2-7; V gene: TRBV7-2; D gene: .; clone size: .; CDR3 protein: CASSLGRTVAEQYF; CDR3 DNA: TGTGCCAGCAGCTTAGGACGGACGGTGGCCGAGCAGTACTTC
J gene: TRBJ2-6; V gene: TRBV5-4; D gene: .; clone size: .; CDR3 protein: CASSLQGSGANVLTF; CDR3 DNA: TGTGCCAGCAGCTTGCAGGGGTCTGGGGCCAACGTCCTGACTTTC
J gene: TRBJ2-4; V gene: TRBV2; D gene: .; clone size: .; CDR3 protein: CARWPTGGRPGIQYF; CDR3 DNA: TGTGCCAGGTGGCCAACCGGGGGGCGCCCCGGCATTCAGTACTTC
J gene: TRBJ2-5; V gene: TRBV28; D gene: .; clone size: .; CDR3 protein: CASSTPTGHQETQYF; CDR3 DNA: TGTGCCAGCAGTACACCTACAGGACATCAAGAGACCCAGTACTTC
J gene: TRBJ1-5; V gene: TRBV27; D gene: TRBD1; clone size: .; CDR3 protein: CASSRSPGTGSNQPQHF; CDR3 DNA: TGTGCCAGCAGTAGAAGCCCAGGGACAGGGTCTAATCAGCCCCAGCATTTT
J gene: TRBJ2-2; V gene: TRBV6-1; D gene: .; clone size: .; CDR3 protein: CASSPQGAGELFF; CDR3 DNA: TGTGCCAGCAGCCCACAGGGCGCCGGGGAGCTGTTTTTT
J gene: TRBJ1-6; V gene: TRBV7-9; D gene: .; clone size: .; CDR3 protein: CASSLVQNSPLHF; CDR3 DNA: TGTGCCAGCAGCTTAGTACAGAATTCACCCCTCCACTTT
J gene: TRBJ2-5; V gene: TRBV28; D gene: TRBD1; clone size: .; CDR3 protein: CASSFGGQERETQYF; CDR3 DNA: TGTGCCAGCAGTTTTGGGGGACAGGAGAGGGAGACCCAGTACTTC
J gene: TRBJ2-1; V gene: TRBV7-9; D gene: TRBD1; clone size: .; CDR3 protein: CASSFGQGGFF; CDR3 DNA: TGTGCCAGCAGCTTCGGACAGGGGGGGTTCTTC
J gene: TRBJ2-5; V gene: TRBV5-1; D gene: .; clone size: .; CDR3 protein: CASRPRQGGETQYF; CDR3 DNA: TGCGCCAGCAGACCCCGACAGGGAGGAGAGACCCAGTACTTC
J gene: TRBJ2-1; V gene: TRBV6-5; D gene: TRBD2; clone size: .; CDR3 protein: CASSYGTSVLNEQFF; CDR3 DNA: TGTGCCAGCAGTTACGGGACTAGTGTTCTCAATGAGCAGTTCTTC
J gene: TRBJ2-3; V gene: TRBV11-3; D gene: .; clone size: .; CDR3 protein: CASSLSRGLGTDTQYF; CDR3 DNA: TGTGCCAGCAGCTTATCAAGGGGTTTGGGCACAGATACGCAGTATTTT
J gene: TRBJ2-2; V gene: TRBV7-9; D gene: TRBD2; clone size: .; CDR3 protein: CASSLTSGSGTGELFF; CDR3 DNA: TGTGCCAGCAGCTTAACCAGCGGGAGTGGCACCGGGGAGCTGTTTTTT
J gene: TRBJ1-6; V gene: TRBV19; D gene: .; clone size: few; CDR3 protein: CASSIQTPRSNSPLHF; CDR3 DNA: TGTGCCAGTAGTATCCAAACACCTCGCTCTAATTCACCCCTCCACTTT
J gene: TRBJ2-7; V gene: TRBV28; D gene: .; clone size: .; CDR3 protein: CASSTIGGFNEQYF; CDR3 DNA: TGTGCCAGCAGCACGATCGGGGGCTTCAACGAGCAGTACTTC
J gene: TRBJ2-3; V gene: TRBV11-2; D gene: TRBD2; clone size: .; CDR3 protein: CASSPQTSAYTDTQYF; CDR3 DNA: TGTGCCAGCAGCCCGCAGACTAGCGCCTACACAGATACGCAGTATTTT
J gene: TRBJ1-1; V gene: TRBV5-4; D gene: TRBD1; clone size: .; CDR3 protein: CASSHDRQGVTNTEAFF; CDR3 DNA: TGTGCCAGCAGCCACGATAGACAGGGGGTGACGAACACTGAAGCTTTCTTT
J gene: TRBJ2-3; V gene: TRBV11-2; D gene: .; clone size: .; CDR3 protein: CASSPPNTDTQYF; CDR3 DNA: TGTGCCAGCAGCCCCCCCAACACAGATACGCAGTATTTT
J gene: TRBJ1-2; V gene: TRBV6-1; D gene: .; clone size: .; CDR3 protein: CASSEVQQLNYGYTF; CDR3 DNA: TGTGCCAGCAGTGAAGTACAACAGCTTAACTATGGCTACACCTTC
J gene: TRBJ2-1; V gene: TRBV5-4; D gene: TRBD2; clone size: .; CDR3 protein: CASSSPTTSADEQFF; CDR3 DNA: TGTGCCAGCAGCTCTCCAACCACTAGCGCCGATGAGCAGTTCTTC
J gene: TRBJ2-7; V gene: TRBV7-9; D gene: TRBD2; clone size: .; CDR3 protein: CASSSGLAGGYSYEQYF; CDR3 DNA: TGTGCCAGCAGCTCGGGACTAGCGGGAGGATATTCCTACGAGCAGTACTTC